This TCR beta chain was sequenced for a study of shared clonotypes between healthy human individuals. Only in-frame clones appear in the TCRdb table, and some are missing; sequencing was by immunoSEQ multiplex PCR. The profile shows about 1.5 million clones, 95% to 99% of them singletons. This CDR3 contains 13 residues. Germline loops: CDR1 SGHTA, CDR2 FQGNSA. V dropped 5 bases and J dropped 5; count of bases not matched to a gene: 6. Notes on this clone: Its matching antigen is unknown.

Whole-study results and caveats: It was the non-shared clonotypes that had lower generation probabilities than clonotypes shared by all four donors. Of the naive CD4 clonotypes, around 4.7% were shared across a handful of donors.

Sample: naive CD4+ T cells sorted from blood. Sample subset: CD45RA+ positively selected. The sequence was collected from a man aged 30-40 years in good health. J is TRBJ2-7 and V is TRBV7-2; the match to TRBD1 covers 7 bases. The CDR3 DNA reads TGTGCCAGCAGCCGACAGGGCGACAACGAGCAGTACTTC. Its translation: CASSRQGDNEQYF.